This entry is about one T cell receptor (beta chain). Its antigen is undetermined. The source of the sample is a study of T cell responses to AZD1222 COVID-19 vaccine. Only in-frame clones appear in the TCRdb table, and some are missing; sequencing was by immunoSEQ multiplex PCR. The sample contains around 160,000 clones, 85% to 95% of which appear only once. Study results and limitations: Rises in breadth and depth of Spike-specific TCRs came after two AZD1222 doses. There were mostly white British donors and more females than males, and clonal diversity was possibly underestimated.

Looked up from germline, CDR1 is SGHNT and CDR2 is YENEEA. V dropped 4 bases and J dropped 3; count of bases not matched to a gene: 3. The CDR3 sequence is 13 residues long. The chain is built from TRBV11-3 and TRBJ2-7; 7 nucleotides match TRBD1. The source was peripheral blood, collected on day 0 of AZD1222 vaccination. The origin of this receptor is an adult in good health. In DNA form, the CDR3 reads TGTGCCAGCAGCTCCCGACAGGGCTACGAGCAGTACTTC. This gives the protein CASSSRQGYEQYF.